These 27 T cell receptor beta chains originate from one sample sequenced in a study of blood T cell repertoires in COVID-19. Sequencing used immunoSEQ multiplex PCR; TCRdb keeps in-frame clones, though not all of them. This sample has about 110,000 clones, with about four fifths found just once. Sample: peripheral blood. These receptors came from a woman in her 40s with acute or convalescent COVID-19.

CDR3 nucleotide sequence: TGTGCCAGCTCACCAGAGACAGGGAATTATAATTCACCCCTCCACTTT. The encoded protein is CASSPETGNYNSPLHF. The chain carries TRBV18 and TRBJ1-6; TRBD1 matches 7 bases. The germline V gene has CDR1 KGHSH and CDR2 LQKENI. V trimming: 2 bases; J trimming: 4 bases; junction bases outside the gene matches: 5. The CDR3 totals 16 residues.

This clone has just a few counts. The chain uses TRBV29-1 and TRBJ1-2; 8 nucleotides align to TRBD1. Germline-derived CDR1 and CDR2 are SQVTM and ANQGSEA. This CDR3 contains 15 residues. The J segment lost 4 bases and the V segment lost 0 bases, leaving 7 bases of the junction unmatched. CDR3 sequence (DNA): TGCAGCGTTGAAGATCAGGGGGCGCGCCTCTATGGCTACACCTTC. It yields the protein CSVEDQGARLYGYTF.

Here the CDR3 DNA reads TGTGCCAGCAGTTTTGGGGCGGGAGGCACAGATACGCAGTATTTT. This codes for CASSFGAGGTDTQYF. The gene calls are TRBV2 and TRBJ2-3; 7 bases match TRBD2. The CDR3 loop spans 15 amino acids. V lost 5 bases, J lost 1 base, and 6 bases stayed unmatched. From germline, CDR1 is SNHLY and CDR2 FYNNEI.

The J gene is TRBJ1-4, the V gene TRBV3-1 (or the pseudogene TRBV3-2); the D gene is possibly TRBD1 (6 bases). There are 15 residues in the CDR3. Per the germline V gene, CDR1 is LGHDT and CDR2 is YNNKEL (reference sequence). The V and J ends lost 4 bases and 7 bases respectively, with 16 bases between them. CDR3 residues: CASSPRQGIAEKLFF. The CDR3 DNA reads TGTGCCAGCAGCCCCCGGCAGGGGATCGCTGAAAAACTGTTTTTT.

This clone has just a few counts. The chain links TRBV18 to TRBJ2-5; TRBD2 agrees at 12 bases. The J segment lost 3 bases and the V segment lost 3 bases, leaving 11 bases of the junction unmatched. CDR1 and CDR2 from the germline V gene are KGHSH and LQKENI. This CDR3 region has 18 residues. CDR3 DNA: TGTGCCAGCTCACCCAACCCTAGACTAGCGGGGGCCGAAGAGACCCAGTACTTC. It codes for CASSPNPRLAGAEETQYF.

Only a few counts were recorded for this clone. The V gene is TRBV5-6, the J gene TRBJ1-2; D remains ambiguous. The CDR3 is 18 amino acids. Germline V lookup: CDR1 SGHDT, CDR2 YYEEEE. V lost 1 base to trimming and J lost 2 bases, with 21 bases between them. The CDR3 spells CASSLSMTMANFNYGYTF. The CDR3 DNA is TGTGCCAGCAGCTTGTCGATGACAATGGCCAATTTCAACTATGGCTACACCTTC.

This chain uses TRBV18 with TRBJ1-2; 11 nucleotides align to TRBD1. CDR1 KGHSH and CDR2 LQKENI come from the germline V gene. V trimming: 1 base; J trimming: 8 bases; junction bases outside the gene matches: 9. The length of the CDR3 is 16 residues. CDR3 residues: CASSPLTDRGLYGYTF. CDR3 DNA: TGTGCCAGCTCACCACTCACGGACAGGGGGCTTTACGGCTACACCTTC. Based on the CDR3 plus reference TRBV18 and TRBJ1-2, the full variable domain is NAGVMQNPRHLVRRRGQEARLRCSPMKGHSHVYWYRQLPEEGLKFMVYLQKENIIDESGMPKERFSAEFPKEGPSILRIQQVVRGDSAAYFCASSPLTDRGLYGYTFGSGTRLTVV.

The chain is built from TRBV5-8 and TRBJ1-6, with 9 bases identical to TRBD1. CDR3 length equals 18 residues. Germline V gene lookup returns CDR1 SGHTS and CDR2 YDEGEE. The trim removed 4 bases at V and 0 bases at J, leaving 8 bases unmatched. The CDR3 region is CASSIGTGTGSYNSPLHF. The CDR3 coding sequence is TGTGCCAGCAGCATAGGGACAGGGACGGGCTCCTATAATTCACCCCTCCACTTT. The whole variable domain, remainder taken from reference TRBV5-8 and TRBJ1-6, is EAGVTQSPTHLIKTRGQQATLRCSPISGHTSVYWYQQALGLGLQFLLWYDEGEERNRGNFPPRFSGRQFPNYSSELNVNALELEDSALYLCASSIGTGTGSYNSPLHFGNGTRLTVT.

The chain is built from TRBV18 and TRBJ1-4, with D possibly being TRBD1 (6 bases). CDR1 is KGHSH and CDR2 is LQKENI in the germline V gene. Trimming removed 5 bases from V and 8 bases from J, with 15 bases in between. CDR3 size: 14 residues. CDR3 region: CASSELGAGEKLFF. The CDR3 DNA follows: TGTGCCAGCTCAGAGCTGGGGGCAGGAGAAAAACTGTTTTTT. The full variable domain, rest sourced from reference TRBV18 and TRBJ1-4, is NAGVMQNPRHLVRRRGQEARLRCSPMKGHSHVYWYRQLPEEGLKFMVYLQKENIIDESGMPKERFSAEFPKEGPSILRIQQVVRGDSAAYFCASSELGAGEKLFFGSGTQLSVL.

The chain joins TRBV3-1 (or the pseudogene TRBV3-2) to TRBJ2-7; 8 bases are shared with TRBD2. CDR1 is LGHDT and CDR2 is YNNKEL in the germline V gene (reference sequence). The CDR3 consists of 17 residues. Trimming took 0 bases from V and 0 from J; bases not matched to a gene: 7. The CDR3 is CASSQDVGTSSSYEQYF. The CDR3 DNA reads TGTGCCAGCAGCCAAGATGTTGGGACTAGTAGCTCCTACGAGCAGTACTTC.

This clone appeared many times. This sequence joins TRBV5-6 and TRBJ1-2; TRBD1 matches 9 bases. CDR1 and CDR2 from the germline V gene are SGHDT and YYEEEE. CDR3 length: 15 residues. The trim removed 4 bases at V and 10 bases at J, leaving 14 bases unmatched. CDR3 sequence reads: CASSPTLGQGHPYTF. The CDR3 DNA is TGTGCCAGCAGCCCTACCCTGGGACAGGGTCATCCCTACACCTTC.

The rearrangement links TRBV9 to TRBJ2-1; 8 nucleotides line up with TRBD2. This CDR3 is 15 amino acids long. In germline, CDR1 is SGDLS, CDR2 YYNGEE. The V and J ends lost 0 bases and 4 bases, in that order; junction bases with no gene match: 3. Here the CDR3 reads CASSVASGGYNEQFF. The CDR3 nucleotides read TGTGCCAGCAGCGTAGCAAGCGGGGGTTACAATGAGCAGTTCTTC.

J is TRBJ1-6 and V is TRBV2, with 7 bases matching TRBD1. CDR3 size: 15 residues. With 4 bases clipped from V and 5 bases from J, the junction kept 5 bases outside the gene matches. Germline V CDR1 and CDR2: SNHLY, FYNNEI. The CDR3 bases are TGTGCCAGCAGTGGAACAGGGGTAAATAATTCACCCCTCCACTTT. It yields the protein CASSGTGVNNSPLHF.

This sequence joins TRBV6-5 and TRBJ2-7, with D perhaps matching TRBD1 (6 bases). The CDR3 spans 15 residues. The V gene lost 7 bases and the J gene lost 6 bases, with 22 bases spanning the gap. In germline, CDR1 is MNHEY, CDR2 SVGAGI. CDR3 amino acids: CASTIQQGALAEQYF. CDR3 DNA: TGTGCCAGCACAATTCAACAGGGAGCGCTGGCCGAGCAGTACTTC.

The chain combines TRBV5-3 with TRBJ1-4; 9 nucleotides agree with TRBD1. TRBV5-3 is given ORF status, its function remaining uncertain. The CDR3 runs 13 residues. The J segment lost 13 bases and the V segment lost 0 bases, leaving 4 bases of the junction unmatched. The CDR3, as DNA: TGTGCCAGAAGCTTGGGGACAGGGGCGGGACTGTTTTTT. This gives the protein CARSLGTGAGLFF.

This chain joins TRBV7-6 and TRBJ1-2; the D gene is possibly TRBD1 (5 bases). Germline CDR1 reads SGHVS; CDR2 reads FNYEAQ. CDR3 size: 12 residues. The V end lost 5 bases, the J end lost 5 bases, and 9 bases lay between the germline ends. CDR3 sequence: CASSGGGYGYTF. The CDR3 region has the DNA TGTGCCAGCAGCGGCGGGGGATATGGCTACACCTTC.

The chain has TRBV2 and TRBJ2-1; D uncertain. There are 13 residues in the CDR3. CDR1 is SNHLY and CDR2 is FYNNEI in the germline V gene. Trimming left V 2 bases short and J 6 bases short, with 8 bases between. The CDR3 sequence: CASSESIGNEQFF. In nucleotides, the CDR3 is TGTGCCAGCAGTGAATCTATCGGCAATGAGCAGTTCTTC.

This clone was found once. The V gene is TRBV2, the J gene TRBJ2-4; 8 nucleotides match TRBD2. The CDR3 has 17 amino acids. CDR1 is SNHLY, CDR2 FYNNEI, per germline. Trimming at V came to 5 bases and at J to 9 bases, leaving 18 bases not matched to a gene. The CDR3 DNA is TGTGCCAGCAGTAGGTCCCGTCAACTTAGCGGGGCGGGCATTCAGTACTTC. This translates into CASSRSRQLSGAGIQYF.

V gene TRBV18 combines with J gene TRBJ1-6; 11 nucleotides match TRBD1. From germline, CDR1 is KGHSH and CDR2 LQKENI. The CDR3 has 16 residues. The J segment lost 4 bases and the V segment lost 3 bases, leaving 2 bases of the junction unmatched. In DNA, the CDR3 is TGTGCCAGCTCACCGGGGACAGGGGGATATAATTCACCCCTCCACTTT. Translated: CASSPGTGGYNSPLHF.

The chain uses TRBV7-9 and TRBJ2-7; D possibly corresponds to TRBD1 (5 bases). The CDR3 totals 12 residues. The V end was cut by 5 bases, the J end by 4 bases, with 9 bases between. Germline V gene lookup returns CDR1 SEHNR and CDR2 FQNEAQ (reference sequence). The CDR3: CASSHGHYEQYF. The CDR3 nucleotides read TGTGCCAGCAGCCACGGACATTACGAGCAGTACTTC.

The V gene is TRBV9, the J gene TRBJ2-7; a possible D gene is TRBD1 (5 bases). Germline CDR1 is SGDLS and CDR2 is YYNGEE. CDR3 length: 14 residues. The V end was cut by 0 bases, the J end by 1 base, with 8 bases between. The CDR3 loop reads CASSVDPGSYEQYF. The CDR3 nucleotides are TGTGCCAGCAGCGTAGACCCAGGGTCCTACGAGCAGTACTTC.

This chain connects TRBV10-1 to TRBJ1-2, with 7 nucleotides matching TRBD1. The CDR3 spans 14 residues. The germline CDR1 and CDR2 sequences are WNHNN and SYGVQD (reference sequence). V was clipped by 6 bases and J by 6 bases; unmatched bases: 10. The CDR3 protein is CASRAGQRSNGYTF. CDR3 nucleotides: TGCGCCAGCAGGGCGGGACAGCGAAGTAATGGCTACACCTTC.

The chain employs TRBV19 and TRBJ1-3, with D perhaps matching TRBD1 (6 bases). The germline V gene has CDR1 LNHDA and CDR2 SQIVND (reference sequence). CDR3 length: 15 residues. V lost 11 bases to trimming and J lost 4 bases, with 21 bases between them. CDR3 bases: TGTGCCTCTCAGGGGCAACCCCTCTCAGGAAACACCATATATTTT. Translated, it gives CASQGQPLSGNTIYF. Using reference TRBV19 and TRBJ1-3 for the parts outside the CDR3, the full variable domain is DGGITQSPKYLFRKEGQNVTLSCEQNLNHDAMYWYRQDPGQGLRLIYYSQIVNDFQKGDIAEGYSVSREKKESFPLTVTSAQKNPTAFYLCASQGQPLSGNTIYFGEGSWLTVV.

The chain combines TRBV3-1 (or the pseudogene TRBV3-2) with TRBJ1-4; D is possibly TRBD1 (5 bases). The V gene lost 1 base and the J gene lost 8 bases, with 14 bases spanning the gap. CDR3 length: 15 amino acids. Per the germline V gene, CDR1 is LGHDT and CDR2 is YNNKEL (reference sequence). In nucleotides, the CDR3 is TGTGCCAGCAGCCAAGTTCCCAGGGCCCGGGAAAAACTGTTTTTT. As protein: CASSQVPRAREKLFF.

The gene calls are TRBV29-1 and TRBJ2-3, with 8 positions matching TRBD2. Trimming at V came to 6 bases and at J to 4 bases, leaving 6 bases not matched to a gene. Germline V gene sequence: CDR1 SQVTM, CDR2 ANQGSEA. The CDR3 contains 13 residues. The CDR3 region is CSVRGGAADTQYF. The DNA for the CDR3 is TGCAGCGTCCGGGGGGGGGCCGCAGATACGCAGTATTTT.

V usage is TRBV5-1 and J usage is TRBJ2-1, with 7 bases identical to TRBD1. Looked up from germline, CDR1 is SGHRS and CDR2 is YFSETQ. The CDR3 contains 15 residues. Unmatched junction bases numbered 9, after V lost 3 bases and J lost 6 bases. The CDR3 DNA is TGCGCCAGCAGCTCCACAGGGGAGAGGGGCAATGAGCAGTTCTTC. Protein product: CASSSTGERGNEQFF.

V is TRBV5-8 and J is TRBJ1-5; TRBD1 is a possible D gene (6 bases). The germline V and J ends were trimmed by 0 bases and 3 bases, with 13 bases remaining between them. This CDR3 contains 16 residues. Looked up from germline, CDR1 is SGHTS and CDR2 is YDEGEE. The CDR3, as DNA: TGTGCCAGCAGCTTGGAATGGGGGCGATCCAATCAGCCCCAGCATTTT. Translation: CASSLEWGRSNQPQHF. The variable domain in full, completed from reference TRBV5-8 and TRBJ1-5, reads EAGVTQSPTHLIKTRGQQATLRCSPISGHTSVYWYQQALGLGLQFLLWYDEGEERNRGNFPPRFSGRQFPNYSSELNVNALELEDSALYLCASSLEWGRSNQPQHFGDGTRLSIL.